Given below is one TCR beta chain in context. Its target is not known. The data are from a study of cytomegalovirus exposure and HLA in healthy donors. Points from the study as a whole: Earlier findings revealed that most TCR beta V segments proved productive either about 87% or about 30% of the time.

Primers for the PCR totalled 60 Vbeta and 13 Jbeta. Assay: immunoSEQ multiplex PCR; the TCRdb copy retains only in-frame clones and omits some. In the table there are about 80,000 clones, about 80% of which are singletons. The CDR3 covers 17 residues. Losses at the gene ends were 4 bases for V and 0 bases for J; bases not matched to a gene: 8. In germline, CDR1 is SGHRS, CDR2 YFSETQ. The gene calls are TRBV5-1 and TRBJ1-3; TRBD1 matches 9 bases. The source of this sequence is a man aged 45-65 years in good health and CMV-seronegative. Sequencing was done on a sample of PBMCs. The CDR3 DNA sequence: TGCGCCAGCAGCAAGGCCGGGACAGGGACCTCTGGAAACACCATATATTTT. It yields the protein CASSKAGTGTSGNTIYF.